This is a list of T cell receptor beta chains from one sample in a study of blood T cell repertoires in COVID-19. The table came from immunoSEQ multiplex PCR; TCRdb's copy has only in-frame clones and leaves some out. The sample includes roughly 160,000 clones, around 86% of them seen just once. Sequencing used peripheral blood. Every receptor here comes from a man aged 55-75 years with COVID-19, enrolled during active disease. Both conserved end residues are part of each CDR3. A D gene is named only where the DNA matches it firmly. Size tells how often a clone was seen (once, few, many) or the class of an expanded clone, and some rows leave it out.

TRBJ1-1,.,TRBV19,TRBD1,TGTGCCAGTACAGGGGGCTTGGATACTGAAGCTTTCTTT,CASTGGLDTEAFF
TRBJ1-1,.,TRBV19,.,TGTGCCAGTAGTCGACAGAACACTGAAGCTTTCTTT,CASSRQNTEAFF
TRBJ2-7,.,TRBV6-2/TRBV6-3,.,TGTGCCAGCAGTTACCATATCAGGCATGGGTACGAGCAGTACTTC,CASSYHIRHGYEQYF
TRBJ1-6,.,TRBV27,TRBD1,TGTGCCAGCAGTGTCACGGGACAGGGAAGGTCACCCCTCCACTTT,CASSVTGQGRSPLHF
TRBJ2-3,.,TRBV11-3,TRBD1,TGTGCCAGCAGCCCACGACAGGGTTTTGGAAGCACAGATACGCAGTATTTT,CASSPRQGFGSTDTQYF
TRBJ2-7,.,TRBV27,TRBD1,TGTGCCAGTTCGACCCCGGGACAGGGACCCGGGAGGCTCCTACGAGAGCAGTACTTC,CASSTPGQGPGRLLREQYF
TRBJ1-5,.,TRBV6-5,.,TGTGCCAGCAGTCCCGGGGTCCAGCATTTT,CASSPGVQHF
TRBJ1-1,.,TRBV4-1,.,TGCGCCAGCAGCCAAGGCCTATTACGCCGGGAGACTGAAGCTTTCTTT,CASSQGLLRRETEAFF
TRBJ2-7,.,TRBV6-5,TRBD1,TGTGCCAGCAGTTACGGGACAGGGGGTTACGAGCAGTACTTC,CASSYGTGGYEQYF
TRBJ2-7,.,TRBV6-2/TRBV6-3,TRBD2,TGTGCCAGCAGTTACTCGACTAGCGGGCGCGACGAGCAGTACTTC,CASSYSTSGRDEQYF
TRBJ1-4,.,TRBV5-6,TRBD1,TGTGCCAGCAGCCCGGACAGGGATGAAAAACTGTTTTTT,CASSPDRDEKLFF
TRBJ2-1,once,TRBV29-1,TRBD1,TGCAGCGTTACCGGGACAGATTACAATGAGCAGTTCTTC,CSVTGTDYNEQFF
TRBJ1-4,.,TRBV7-9,TRBD1,TGTGCCAGCAGCCAGGACAGGTTAAATGAAAAACTGTTTTTT,CASSQDRLNEKLFF
TRBJ1-5,few,TRBV19,TRBD1,TGTGCCAGTAGTCCGGACAGGGGAGGTGTTAGCAATCAGCCCCAGCATTTT,CASSPDRGGVSNQPQHF
TRBJ1-6,.,TRBV5-1,TRBD1,TGCGCCAGCAGCTTGACCGGGACAGGGGGGGGTTCACCCCTCCACTTT,CASSLTGTGGGSPLHF
TRBJ2-3,.,TRBV5-8,TRBD2,TGTGCCAGCAGCTTCTTAGCGGGGAGCACAGATACGCAGTATTTT,CASSFLAGSTDTQYF